These 15 T cell receptor beta chains were all obtained from the same sample, sequenced in a study of T cells in Graves' hyperthyroidism and ophthalmopathy. The TCR beta CDR3 regions underwent amplification using RNA transcripts as the source. Using the HTBI primer set, a first-round RT-PCR was run on the TCR CDR3. MiXCR was run by TCRdb on the multiplex PCR reads, yielding one entry per CDR3 protein. Altogether 750,000 to 950,000 distinct CDR3 sequences are present, more than 30% being singletons, with the ten largest covering more than 7%. The sequencing sample was made of blood. The source of these receptors is a man younger than 35 with Graves' hyperthyroidism.

This clonotype was recorded only once. The chain employs TRBV7-9 and TRBJ2-7; weak D call: TRBD1 (6 bases). CDR1 and CDR2 from the germline V gene are SEHNR and FQNEAQ (reference sequence). The CDR3 length is 14 residues. V dropped 6 bases and J dropped 5 bases, with 17 bases sitting between them. CDR3 loop: CASSLSDSANEQYF. The DNA for the CDR3 is TGTGCCAGCAGTTTATCGGACAGCGCCAACGAGCAGTACTTC. The variable domain in full, completed from reference TRBV7-9 and TRBJ2-7, reads DTGVSQNPRHKITKRGQNVTFRCDPISEHNRLYWYRQTLGQGPEFLTYFQNEAQLEKSRLLSDRFSAERPKGSFSTLEIQRTEQGDSAMYLCASSLSDSANEQYFGPGTRLTVT.

This clonotype is a singleton in its sample. The J gene is TRBJ2-2, the V gene TRBV9; D may be TRBD1 (5 bases). Per the germline V gene, CDR1 is SGDLS and CDR2 is YYNGEE. Between the trimmed V and J ends, which lost 4 bases and 6 bases, there was a span of 10 bases. This CDR3 is 13 amino acids long. In nucleotides, the CDR3 is TGTGCCAGCAGCTCTCTCAGGGCCGGGGAGCTGTTTTTT. The encoded protein is CASSSLRAGELFF.

The table lists this clonotype with many counts. The CDR3 loop reads CASSPGRATEAFF. The CDR3 DNA reads TGTGCCAGCAGCCCGGGACGGGCCACTGAAGCTTTCTTT. The rearrangement joins TRBV7-2 to TRBJ1-1; D is possibly TRBD1 (5 bases). Between the trimmed V and J ends, which lost 5 bases and 4 bases, there was a span of 11 bases. The CDR3 contains 13 residues. Looked up from germline, CDR1 is SGHTA and CDR2 is FQGNSA.

This clonotype was detected a few times. The chain uses TRBV19 and TRBJ1-6; D perhaps matches TRBD1 (5 bases). The length of the CDR3 is 16 residues. Trimming left V 6 bases short and J 0 bases short, with 12 bases between. From germline, CDR1 is LNHDA and CDR2 SQIVND (reference sequence). The CDR3 region is CASSPRGGSYNSPLHF. The CDR3, as DNA: TGTGCCAGTAGCCCTAGGGGAGGCTCCTATAATTCACCCCTCCACTTT.

The rearrangement joins TRBV6-2 or TRBV6-3 to TRBJ2-2, with D hard to call. Looked up from germline, CDR1 is MNHEY and CDR2 is SVGEGT. The ends were cut back, 2 bases at V and 6 bases at J, with 7 bases in the middle. CDR3 length: 13 amino acids. Here the CDR3 DNA reads TGTGCCAGCAGTTACGTTCGGGCCGGGGAGCTGTTTTTT. This gives the protein CASSYVRAGELFF.

This clonotype was recorded at least ten times. The V gene is TRBV29-1, the J gene TRBJ2-5; 8 nucleotides line up with TRBD2. Germline trimming cut 6 bases from V and 2 bases from J; bases unmatched to any gene: 2. There are 12 residues in the CDR3. Per the germline V gene, CDR1 is SQVTM and CDR2 is ANQGSEA. CDR3 protein: CSVTSAQETQYF. CDR3 sequence (DNA): TGCAGCGTGACTAGCGCGCAAGAGACCCAGTACTTC.

This clonotype was seen repeatedly, ten times or more. The chain joins TRBV15 to TRBJ1-6; TRBD1 might be the D (5 bases). Looked up from germline, CDR1 is LNHNV and CDR2 is YYDKDF (reference sequence). The CDR3 runs 17 residues. V lost 1 base to trimming and J lost 0 bases, with 10 bases between them. The chain's CDR3 is CATSRGPGSSYNSPLHF. CDR3 coding DNA: TGTGCCACCAGCAGAGGTCCAGGGAGCTCCTATAATTCACCCCTCCACTTT.

The chain couples TRBV5-5 to TRBJ2-7, with D hard to call. V was pared by 7 bases and J by 7 bases, with 9 bases between. Looked up from germline, CDR1 is SGHKS and CDR2 is YYEKEE (reference sequence). The CDR3 length is 10 residues. The DNA for the CDR3 is TGTGCCAGCGGTTGGGGAGAGCAGTACTTC. It codes for CASGWGEQYF. The full variable domain, completed using reference TRBV5-5 and TRBJ2-7, is DAGVTQSPTHLIKTRGQQVTLRCSPISGHKSVSWYQQVLGQGPQFIFQYYEKEERGRGNFPDRFSARQFPNYSSELNVNALLLGDSALYLCASGWGEQYFGPGTRLTVT.

This clonotype was counted only a few times. The chain is built from TRBV19 and TRBJ1-3, with 8 bases matching TRBD1. The V gene end was trimmed by 6 bases and the J gene end by 1 base; junction bases not matched to a gene: 5. The CDR3 spans 15 residues. Germline V gene lookup returns CDR1 LNHDA and CDR2 SQIVND (reference sequence). This chain's CDR3 is CASRRRGPSGNTIYF. CDR3 DNA sequence: TGTGCCAGTAGGCGCAGGGGGCCATCTGGAAACACCATATATTTT.

The rearrangement links TRBV24-1 to TRBJ2-1; no clear D gene. Trimming removed 3 bases from V and 10 bases from J, with 12 bases in between. This CDR3 has 13 residues. Germline CDR1 is KGHDR and CDR2 is SFDVKD. CDR3 amino acids: CATSDGYAGEQFF. DNA of the CDR3: TGTGCCACCAGTGATGGCTACGCTGGGGAGCAGTTCTTC.

The CDR3 DNA is TGTGCCAGCAGCCTTCAAGGGGGATTCGAGCAGTACTTC. Its translation is CASSLQGGFEQYF. V is TRBV14 and J is TRBJ2-7; D possibly corresponds to TRBD1 (6 bases). V was trimmed by 4 bases and J by 6 bases, leaving 13 bases between them. The CDR3 has 13 residues. Germline CDR1 and CDR2: SGHDN and FVKESK.

This chain links TRBV6-5 with TRBJ2-7; D perhaps matches TRBD1 (6 bases). Germline CDR1 reads MNHEY; CDR2 reads SVGAGI. The ends were cut back, 6 bases at V and 4 bases at J, with 16 bases in the middle. The CDR3 is made up of 14 amino acids. DNA of the CDR3: TGTGCCAGCAGCGGGACAAATCATCCTTACGAGCAGTACTTC. The encoded protein is CASSGTNHPYEQYF.

The CDR3 nucleotides read TGTGCCAGCCAGACGGGACAGCCCAATCAGCCCCAGCATTTT. This translates into CASQTGQPNQPQHF. This chain links TRBV25-1 with TRBJ1-5; 7 nucleotides align to TRBD1. The CDR3 spans 14 residues. Germline CDR1 and CDR2: MGHDK and SYGVNS. V shed 8 bases and J 3 bases; nucleotides not matched to a gene: 7.

This clonotype was seen at least ten times. The chain combines TRBV7-2 with TRBJ1-6, with D uncertain. CDR3 length: 17 residues. V dropped 6 bases and J dropped 8 bases, with 23 bases sitting between them. Germline lookup yields CDR1 SGHTA and CDR2 FQGNSA. The CDR3 reads CASRPRSRTNGDSPLHF. CDR3 DNA: TGTGCCAGCAGGCCGAGGTCACGCACTAACGGGGATTCACCCCTCCACTTT.

On this clonotype: A read error may explain this, as a much larger clone is one base away. The rearrangement links TRBV19 to TRBJ1-4; 8 bases line up with TRBD1. Looked up from germline, CDR1 is LNHDA and CDR2 is SQIVND (reference sequence). V shed 8 bases, J shed 4 bases, and the junction held 3 bases outside the gene matches. The CDR3 length is 13 residues. CDR3 sequence reads: CASADRDNEKLFF. DNA of the CDR3: TGTGCCAGTGCGGACAGGGATAATGAAAAACTGTTTTTT.